This T cell receptor (beta chain) was obtained from a study of cytomegalovirus exposure and HLA in healthy donors. The sample holds one count of this clone. Assay: immunoSEQ multiplex PCR; the TCRdb copy retains only in-frame clones and omits some. The table lists 200,000 to 250,000 clones, more than 75% of them singletons, with roughly 2% in the top ten. Germline assignment: CDR1 SGHTA and CDR2 FQGNSA. The CDR3 spans 15 residues. Trimming took 1 base from V and 3 from J, leaving 10 bases between them. The chain has TRBV7-2 and TRBJ1-5, with D uncertain. Sequenced sample: PBMCs. The clonotype was recovered from a woman under 30 in good health and CMV-seropositive. The CDR3 DNA reads TGTGCCAGCAGCTTAGATGGGAGGTACAATCAGCCCCAGCATTTT. Encoded protein: CASSLDGRYNQPQHF.